The T cell receptor beta chain described here comes from a study of blood T cell repertoires in COVID-19. Study in general: The samples span acute and convalescent COVID-19 from the United States, Italy and Spain.

Trimming took 1 base from V and 4 from J, leaving 13 bases between them. The CDR3 contains 15 residues. Germline V gene sequence: CDR1 SEHNR, CDR2 FQNEAQ (reference sequence). Cohorts were assigned according to the clinical history that participants reported. Donors in Cohort 3 counted as recovered after two negative PCRs, clearance, or symptom resolution. Generated by immunoSEQ multiplex PCR, the TCRdb table keeps only in-frame clones and is missing some. The table shows around 130,000 clones, with around four fifths occurring only once. V gene TRBV7-9 combines with J gene TRBJ1-1; D gene ambiguous. The TCR was taken from a man in his thirties or forties who had recovered from COVID-19. Sequenced material: PBMCs or T cells enriched from blood (not recorded which). The CDR3 spells CASSLVGGSGTEAFF. CDR3 sequence (DNA): TGTGCCAGCAGCTTAGTGGGAGGGTCTGGCACTGAAGCTTTCTTT.